This T cell receptor beta chain emerged from a study of CD8+CD57+ T cells in acquired aplastic anemia. For the study at large: Sorted CD4+ and CD8+ cells yielded 3 to 3.5 ug of DNA on average. Findings and limits, study-wide: Patients had around 30 CD8+ CDR3 sequences in common with controls (the shared set). Patients versus controls showed no significant CD8+ Simpson's diversity difference.

The template for TCR beta VDJ and CDR3 sequence profiling was genomic DNA. TCRdb reprocessed the reads via MiXCR and lists one record per CDR3 protein. This sample has under 350,000 distinct CDR3 sequences, with 50% to 70% found just once. This clonotype was seen at least ten times. Its antigen is still unknown. V lost 9 bases and J lost 2, with 19 bases in between. This CDR3 has 15 residues. CDR1 LGHNT and CDR2 FRNRAP come from the germline V gene. The chain couples TRBV12-5 to TRBJ1-2; D possibly corresponds to TRBD1 (5 bases). This sequence originates from a human donor with severe aplastic anemia or a healthy control (not recorded which). The material sequenced was sorted CD4+, CD8+, or CD8+CD57+ T cells (not recorded which) from PBMCs. The CDR3 DNA reads TGTGCTAGCCACCCCTGGGACGGCTACAACTATGGCTACACCTTC. Its translation is CASHPWDGYNYGYTF.